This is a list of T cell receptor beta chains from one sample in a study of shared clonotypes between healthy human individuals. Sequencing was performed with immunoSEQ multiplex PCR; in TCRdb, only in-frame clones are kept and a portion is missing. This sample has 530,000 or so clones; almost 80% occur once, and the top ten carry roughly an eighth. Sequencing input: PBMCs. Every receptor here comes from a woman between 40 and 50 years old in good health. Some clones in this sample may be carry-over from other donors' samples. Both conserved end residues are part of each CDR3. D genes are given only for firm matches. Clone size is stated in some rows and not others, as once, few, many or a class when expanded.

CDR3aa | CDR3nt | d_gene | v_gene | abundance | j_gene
CASREGVRTEAFF | TGTGCCAGTAGGGAAGGGGTTCGGACTGAAGCTTTCTTT | . | TRBV19 | . | TRBJ1-1
CASRPHGSGKRNEQFF | TGTGCCAGCAGGCCCCATGGTAGCGGGAAGAGAAATGAGCAGTTCTTC | TRBD2 | TRBV27 | many | TRBJ2-1
CASSPAENQPQHF | TGTGCCAGCTCACCAGCAGAAAATCAGCCCCAGCATTTT | . | TRBV18 | . | TRBJ1-5
CASSLGWTNEKLFF | TGTGCCAGCAGTCTCGGTTGGACTAATGAAAAACTGTTTTTT | . | TRBV6-5 | few | TRBJ1-4
CASTIADYGYTF | TGTGCCAGCACCATCGCCGACTATGGCTACACCTTC | . | TRBV6-1 | . | TRBJ1-2
CASSLGGTDPYNEQFF | TGTGCCAGCAGCTTGGGGGGGACAGATCCCTACAATGAGCAGTTCTTC | TRBD1 | TRBV5-4 | . | TRBJ2-1
CASSTQATSNQPQHF | TGTGCCAGTAGTACCCAGGCCACGAGCAATCAGCCCCAGCATTTT | . | TRBV19 | . | TRBJ1-5
CAWSTSIGGELFF | TGTGCCTGGAGTACCTCCATAGGCGGGGAGCTGTTTTTT | . | TRBV30 | once | TRBJ2-2
CASSWTDSSTDTQYF | TGCGCCAGCAGCTGGACGGACTCAAGCACAGATACGCAGTATTTT | . | TRBV5-1 | . | TRBJ2-3
CATSRDRRASGANVLTF | TGTGCCACCAGCAGAGATCGCAGGGCGTCTGGGGCCAACGTCCTGACTTTC | . | TRBV15 | . | TRBJ2-6
CASFTTPGSTGELFF | TGTGCCAGCTTCACCACCCCAGGGAGCACCGGGGAGCTGTTTTTT | . | TRBV18 | . | TRBJ2-2
CASSPGSSYNEQFF | TGTGCCAGCAGCCCGGGCAGCTCCTACAATGAGCAGTTCTTC | . | TRBV7-9 | once | TRBJ2-1
CASSDQSTDTQYF | TGCGCCAGCAGCGATCAGAGCACAGATACGCAGTATTTT | . | TRBV5-1 | . | TRBJ2-3
CASSRDRGGLEQYF | TGCGCCAGCAGCCGGGACAGGGGAGGGCTCGAGCAGTACTTC | TRBD1 | TRBV5-1 | . | TRBJ2-7